This T cell receptor (beta chain) is from a study of CD8+ T cells in alopecia areata. General study results and limits: Tissue-resident alphabeta T cells belonging to normal skin likewise get sequenced within scalp specimens.

Patients with alopecia areata provided lesional scalp punch biopsies as well as peripheral blood. The germline CDR1 and CDR2 sequences are SQVTM and ANQGSEA. CDR3 length: 14 amino acids. V lost 4 bases and J 1 base, leaving 13 bases between the germline ends. TCR sequencing used cDNA made by reverse transcription of extracted RNA. Measured with immunoSEQ multiplex PCR; TCRdb has only the in-frame clones, and not every one. This sample has 200,000 to 250,000 clones; about three fifths occur once, and the top ten carry approximately 0.45%. On this clone itself: No antigen is known for it.

Sequencing used CD4+ T cells sorted from blood, obtained at week 0. The clonotype was recovered from a human donor with alopecia areata. The chain employs TRBV29-1 and TRBJ1-1, with D perhaps matching TRBD1 (5 bases). The CDR3 region is CSVVARQSNTEAFF. The CDR3 region has the DNA TGCAGCGTTGTCGCACGACAGTCGAACACTGAAGCTTTCTTT. Full variable domain (remainder filled in from reference TRBV29-1 and TRBJ1-1): SAVISQKPSRDICQRGTSLTIQCQVDSQVTMMFWYRQQPGQSLTLIATANQGSEATYESGFVIDKFPISRPNLTFSTLTVSNMSPEDSSIYLCSVVARQSNTEAFFGQGTRLTVV.